A selection of T cell receptor beta chains follows, all from one sample in a study of primary melanoma T cells and metastatic recurrence. The protocol was immunoSEQ multiplex PCR, while the TCRdb copy is restricted to in-frame clones and leaves out a portion. This repertoire includes 25 clones. Material for sequencing was melanoma tumor tissue. These receptors originate from a human donor with melanoma. Both conserved end residues are part of each CDR3. Fields, in order: J gene, V gene, clone size, D gene, CDR3 protein, CDR3 DNA. A D gene is named only where the DNA matches it firmly. Some rows mark clone size as missing; the rest say once, few, many or name a class of expanded clone.

TRBJ2-6 TRBV11-3 NA NA CASGSHSRRQSRANVLTF TGTGCCAGCGGCAGCCACTCCAGACGACAAAGTCGGGCCAACGTCCTGACTTTC
TRBJ2-7 TRBV11-3 NA NA CASSLPRDSYEQYF TGTGCCAGCAGCTTGCCTAGAGACTCCTACGAGCAGTACTTC
TRBJ2-3 TRBV9 few TRBD2 CASSIGDYTDTQYF TGTGCCAGCAGCATAGGGGACTACACAGATACGCAGTATTTT
TRBJ2-5 TRBV6-8 NA NA CASSATEETQYF TGTGCCAGCAGCGCCACCGAAGAGACCCAATACTTC
TRBJ1-2 TRBV6-8 NA TRBD1 CASSPQGGYGYTF TGTGCCAGCAGCCCACAGGGGGGATATGGCTACACCTTC
TRBJ2-5 TRBV27 NA TRBD2 CASRGLARGETQYF TGTGCCAGCCGGGGACTAGCCCGGGGGGAGACCCAGTACTTC
TRBJ2-5 TRBV19 NA TRBD1 CASSFGDREGETQYF TGTGCCAGTAGTTTTGGGGACAGGGAAGGGGAGACCCAGTACTTC
TRBJ1-3 TRBV6-8 NA TRBD1 CACNRDRAGNTIYF TGTGCCTGCAACCGGGACAGGGCTGGAAACACCATATATTTT
TRBJ1-3 TRBV6-8 once NA CASIVPGAGGNTIYF TGTGCCAGCATCGTGCCGGGGGCGGGCGGAAACACCATATATTTT